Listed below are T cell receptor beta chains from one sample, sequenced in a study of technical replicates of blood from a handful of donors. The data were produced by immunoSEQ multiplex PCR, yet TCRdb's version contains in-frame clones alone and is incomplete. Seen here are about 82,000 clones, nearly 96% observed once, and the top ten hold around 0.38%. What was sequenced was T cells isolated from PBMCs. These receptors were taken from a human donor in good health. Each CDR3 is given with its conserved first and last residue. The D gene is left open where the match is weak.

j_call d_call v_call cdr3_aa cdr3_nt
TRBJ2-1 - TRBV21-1 CASSKGPSGLSSYNEQFF TGTGCCAGCAGCAAAGGACCTTCGGGACTTAGCTCCTACAATGAGCAGTTCTTC
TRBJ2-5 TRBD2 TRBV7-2 CASSPRLAGGPGETQYF TGTGCCAGCAGCCCCCGACTAGCGGGAGGGCCGGGGGAGACCCAGTACTTC
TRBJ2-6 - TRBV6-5 CASSPGEAGANVLTF TGTGCCAGCAGTCCCGGGGAGGCTGGGGCCAACGTCCTGACTTTC
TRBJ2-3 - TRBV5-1 CASSLLQGTDTQYF TGCGCCAGCAGCTTGTTGCAGGGCACAGATACGCAGTATTTT
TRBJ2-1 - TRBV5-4 CASSLASPGNEQFF TGTGCCAGCAGCTTGGCTAGTCCGGGCAATGAGCAGTTCTTC
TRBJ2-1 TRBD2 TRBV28 CASSLILAGEREQFF TGTGCCAGCAGCCTTATACTAGCGGGAGAACGTGAGCAGTTCTTC
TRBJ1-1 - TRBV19 CASRLQVNLNTEAFF TGTGCCAGTAGATTACAAGTCAATCTGAACACTGAAGCTTTCTTT
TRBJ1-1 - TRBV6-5 CASSYLGSEAFF TGTGCCAGCAGTTACTTAGGGAGCGAAGCTTTCTTT
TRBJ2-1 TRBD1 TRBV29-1 CSVGGQLNEQFF TGCAGCGTTGGGGGACAGCTAAATGAGCAGTTCTTC
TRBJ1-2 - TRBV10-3 CAISESLRDGYTF TGTGCCATCAGTGAGTCCCTCAGGGATGGCTACACCTTC
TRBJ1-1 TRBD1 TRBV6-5 CASKVDRGLRGGDFF TGTGCCAGCAAGGTTGACAGGGGGCTAAGGGGGGGAGATTTCTTT
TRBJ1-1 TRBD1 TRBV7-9 CASSYRDSEAFF TGTGCCAGCAGCTACCGGGACAGTGAAGCTTTCTTT
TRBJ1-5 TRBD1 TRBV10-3 CASTRGDRGQPQHF TGTGCCTCAACCCGAGGGGACAGGGGTCAGCCCCAGCATTTT
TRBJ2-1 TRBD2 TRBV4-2 CASSTLAGGNNEQFF TGTGCCAGCAGCACTCTAGCGGGAGGAAACAATGAGCAGTTCTTC
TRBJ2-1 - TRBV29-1 CSVAGLNNEQFF TGCAGCGTGGCCGGACTCAACAATGAGCAGTTCTTC
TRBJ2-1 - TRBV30 CAWSVILSGEQFF TGTGCCTGGAGTGTTATACTTAGCGGTGAGCAGTTCTTC
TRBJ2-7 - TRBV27 CATSRQTAAYEQYF TGTGCCACCTCAAGACAGACTGCCGCTTACGAGCAGTACTTC
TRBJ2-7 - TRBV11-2 CASSLEVAPTYEQYF TGTGCCAGCAGCTTAGAAGTCGCGCCAACCTACGAGCAGTACTTC
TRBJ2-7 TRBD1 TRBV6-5 CASSWGQDYEQYF TGTGCCAGCAGTTGGGGACAGGACTACGAGCAGTACTTC